The 3 T cell receptor beta chains below all came from one sample that was sequenced in a study of circulating and synovial CD4+ cells in juvenile arthritis. Profiled with immunoSEQ multiplex PCR; TCRdb holds only in-frame clones, not every one. Of over 30,000 clones detected, roughly 94% appear once; the ten largest clones hold 0.7%. The sample was CD4+ T cells from blood. The source of these receptors is a human donor with juvenile idiopathic arthritis.

The chain uses TRBV1 and TRBJ1-2. TRBV1 is a recognized pseudogene. This CDR3 has 14 residues. CDR3 sequence (DNA): TGCACCAGCAGCCTGGCAGGGCGCGGGGATGGCTACACCTTC. It is translated as CTSSLAGRGDGYTF.

The rearrangement uses TRBV7-2 and TRBJ2-5; D is uncertain. Germline CDR1 is SGHTA and CDR2 is FQGNSA. The CDR3 has 13 residues. V was cut by 2 bases and J by 5 bases, with 9 bases left in between. The CDR3, as DNA: TGTGCCAGCAGCTTATTGACATGGGAGACCCAGTACTTC. Translation: CASSLLTWETQYF.

In this sample, this clone turned up once. The chain couples TRBV7-5 to TRBJ1-1. TRBV7-5 is a documented pseudogene. This CDR3 has 15 amino acids. The CDR3 is CARSFPKTGNTEAFF. The CDR3 DNA reads TGTGCCAGAAGCTTTCCGAAGACGGGGAACACTGAAGCTTTCTTT.